A selection of T cell receptor beta chains follows, all from one sample in a study of cytomegalovirus exposure and HLA in healthy donors. Clones were read by immunoSEQ multiplex PCR, and TCRdb kept only the in-frame ones, dropping some. The sample holds approximately 140,000 clones; roughly 78% are singletons and the top ten take roughly 2%. The sample consisted of PBMCs. These receptors came from a man younger than 45 in good health and CMV-seronegative. Both conserved end residues are trimmed from each CDR3. The order of the fields is V gene, J gene, CDR3 protein.

TRBV27	TRBJ2-7	ASSLSSTGWAEQY
TRBV27	TRBJ1-3	ASSSRRVSVSGNTIY
TRBV10-3	TRBJ2-1	AISESNRDNEQF
TRBV4-1	TRBJ1-5	ASSPDSHNQPQH
TRBV5-8	TRBJ2-2	ASSLVSGTGELF
TRBV28	TRBJ1-2	ASSLGDTNYGYT
TRBV4-1	TRBJ2-1	ASSLLAGLNEQF
TRBV15	TRBJ1-4	ATSRGQGLGNEKLF
TRBV7-9	TRBJ2-5	ASSLVGLAYQETQY
TRBV5-1	TRBJ2-7	ASTGDLGTYEQY
TRBV6-6	TRBJ2-5	ASSRGRGARETQY
TRBV19	TRBJ2-3	ASSNPGTVSTDTQY
TRBV6-1	TRBJ2-5	ASSDAAGGQETQY
TRBV7-8	TRBJ2-5	ASSPLTGQETQY
TRBV6-5	TRBJ2-7	ASRPGTRYYEQY
TRBV28	TRBJ2-3	ASSFFGAGDADTQY
TRBV6-5	TRBJ1-1	ASSSGENTEAF
TRBV6-5	TRBJ2-3	ASSIRGSTDTQY
TRBV7-3	TRBJ1-1	ASSLGGTGGTF
TRBV7-8	TRBJ2-7	ASSLTSNRAYEQY
TRBV7-9	TRBJ2-1	AIRAGESYNEQF
TRBV28	TRBJ1-6	ASSLRGSSPLH
TRBV6-5	TRBJ1-2	ASSLGNGGYT
TRBV2	TRBJ1-5	ASSANTGDSNQPQH
TRBV2	TRBJ2-3	ASSDRASGRNTLTSTDTQY
TRBV7-9	TRBJ2-5	ASSPTSGSVTETQY
TRBV2	TRBJ1-5	ASSFSKRQGRSNQPQH
TRBV4-1	TRBJ2-7	ASSQIPGQGAYEQY
TRBV2	TRBJ1-4	ASSRTDSEKLF
TRBV19	TRBJ1-2	ASSSQGTGKVYGYT
TRBV6-5	TRBJ2-1	ASSYYTGHQGPV
TRBV5-1	TRBJ2-7	ASSLGQGDDEQY
TRBV5-6	TRBJ1-2	ASSLGQGAPGYT
TRBV28	TRBJ1-2	ASSLTGPRIPYGYT
TRBV4-2	TRBJ2-7	ASSLTGVHNEQY
TRBV29-1	TRBJ2-1	SVELIKAGAYNEQF
TRBV5-1	TRBJ2-1	ASSLVQKTNYNEQF
TRBV5-1	TRBJ2-3	ASSLKNRGDHTDTQY
TRBV5-1	TRBJ2-2	ASSFQGSGELF
TRBV2	TRBJ2-7	ASKRTNLYEQY